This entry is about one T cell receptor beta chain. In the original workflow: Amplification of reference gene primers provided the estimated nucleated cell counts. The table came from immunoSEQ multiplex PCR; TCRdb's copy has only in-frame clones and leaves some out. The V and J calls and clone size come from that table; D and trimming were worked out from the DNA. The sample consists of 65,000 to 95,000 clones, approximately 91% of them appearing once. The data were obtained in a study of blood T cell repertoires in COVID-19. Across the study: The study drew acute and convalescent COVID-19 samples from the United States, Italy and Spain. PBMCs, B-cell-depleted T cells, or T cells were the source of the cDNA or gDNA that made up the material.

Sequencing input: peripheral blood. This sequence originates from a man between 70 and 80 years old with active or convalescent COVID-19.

The chain's CDR3 is CAWSADRDLFF. CDR3 DNA sequence: TGTGCCTGGAGTGCTGACCGGGACTTGTTTTTT. The rearrangement uses TRBV30 and TRBJ1-4, with D perhaps matching TRBD1 (5 bases). CDR1 is GTSNPN, CDR2 SVGIG, per germline (reference sequence). The ends were cut back, 1 base at V and 15 bases at J, with 12 bases in the middle. This CDR3 contains 11 residues. The full variable domain, completed using reference TRBV30 and TRBJ1-4, is SQTIHQWPATLVQPVGSPLSLECTVEGTSNPNLYWYRQAAGRGLQLLFYSVGIGQISSEVPQNLSASRPQDRQFILSSKKLLLSDSGFYLCAWSADRDLFFGSGTQLSVL.